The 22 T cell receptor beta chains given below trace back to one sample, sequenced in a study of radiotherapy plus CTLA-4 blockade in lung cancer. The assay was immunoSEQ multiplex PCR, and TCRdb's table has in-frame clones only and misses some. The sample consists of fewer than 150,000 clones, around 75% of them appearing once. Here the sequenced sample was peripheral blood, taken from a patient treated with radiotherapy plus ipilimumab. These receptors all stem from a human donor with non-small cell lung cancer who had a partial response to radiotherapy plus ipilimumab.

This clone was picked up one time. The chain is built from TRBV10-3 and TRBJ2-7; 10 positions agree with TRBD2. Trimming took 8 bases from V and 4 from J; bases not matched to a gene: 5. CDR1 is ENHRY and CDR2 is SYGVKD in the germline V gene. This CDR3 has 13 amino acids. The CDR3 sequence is CAIRTSGEYEQYF. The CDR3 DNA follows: TGTGCCATCCGGACTAGCGGAGAGTACGAGCAGTACTTC.

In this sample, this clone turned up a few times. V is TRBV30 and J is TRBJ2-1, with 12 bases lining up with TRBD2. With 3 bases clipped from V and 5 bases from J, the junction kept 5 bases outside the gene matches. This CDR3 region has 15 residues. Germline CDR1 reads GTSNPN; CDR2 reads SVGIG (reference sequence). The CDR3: CAWSGLAGQNNEQFF. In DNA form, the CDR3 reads TGTGCCTGGAGCGGACTAGCGGGACAAAACAATGAGCAGTTCTTC.

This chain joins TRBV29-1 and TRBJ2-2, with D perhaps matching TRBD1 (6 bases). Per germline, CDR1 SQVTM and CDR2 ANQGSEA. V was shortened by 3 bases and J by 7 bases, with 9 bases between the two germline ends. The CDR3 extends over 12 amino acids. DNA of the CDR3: TGCAGCGTTGACAGGGGAGTCGGGGAGCTGTTTTTT. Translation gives CSVDRGVGELFF.

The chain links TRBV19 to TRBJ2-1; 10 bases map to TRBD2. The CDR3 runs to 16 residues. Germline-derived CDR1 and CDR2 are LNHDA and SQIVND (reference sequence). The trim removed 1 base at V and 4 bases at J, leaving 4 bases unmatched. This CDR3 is CASSIARAGGYNEQFF. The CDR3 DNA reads TGTGCCAGTAGTATAGCCAGAGCGGGAGGGTACAATGAGCAGTTCTTC.

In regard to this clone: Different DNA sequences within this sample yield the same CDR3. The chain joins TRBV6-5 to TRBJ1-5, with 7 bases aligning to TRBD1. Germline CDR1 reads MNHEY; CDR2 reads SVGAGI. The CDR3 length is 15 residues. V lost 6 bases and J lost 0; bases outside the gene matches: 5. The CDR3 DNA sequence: TGTGCCAGCAGGAGGACAGGTGATAGCAATCAGCCCCAGCATTTT. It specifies CASRRTGDSNQPQHF.

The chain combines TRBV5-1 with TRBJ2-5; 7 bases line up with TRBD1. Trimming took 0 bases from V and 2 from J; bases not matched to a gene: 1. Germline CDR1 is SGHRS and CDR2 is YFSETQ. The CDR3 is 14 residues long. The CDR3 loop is CASSLATGQETQYF. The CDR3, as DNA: TGCGCCAGCAGCTTGGCGACAGGGCAAGAGACCCAGTACTTC.

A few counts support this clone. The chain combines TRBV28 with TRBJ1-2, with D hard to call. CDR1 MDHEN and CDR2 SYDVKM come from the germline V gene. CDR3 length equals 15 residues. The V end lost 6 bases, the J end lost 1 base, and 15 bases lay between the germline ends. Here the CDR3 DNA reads TGTGCCAGCAGCTCAATGTGGCCGTATAACTATGGCTACACCTTC. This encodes CASSSMWPYNYGYTF.

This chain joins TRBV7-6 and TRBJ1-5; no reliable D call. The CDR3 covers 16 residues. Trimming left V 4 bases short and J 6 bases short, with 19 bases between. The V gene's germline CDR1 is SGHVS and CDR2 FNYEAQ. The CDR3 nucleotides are TGTGCCAGCAGCTCCTCGACACGTACCGCTGCTCAGCCCCAGCATTTT. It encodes CASSSSTRTAAQPQHF.

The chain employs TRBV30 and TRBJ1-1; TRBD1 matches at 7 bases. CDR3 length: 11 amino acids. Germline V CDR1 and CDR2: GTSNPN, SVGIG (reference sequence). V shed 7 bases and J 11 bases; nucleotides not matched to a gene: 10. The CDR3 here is CASTDRERAFF. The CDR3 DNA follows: TGTGCCTCGACCGACAGGGAGCGGGCTTTCTTT.

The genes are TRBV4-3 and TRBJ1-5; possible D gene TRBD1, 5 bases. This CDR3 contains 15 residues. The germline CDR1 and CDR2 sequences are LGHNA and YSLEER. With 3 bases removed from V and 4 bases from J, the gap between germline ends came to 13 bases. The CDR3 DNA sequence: TGCGCCAGCAGCCACGACCGACAGTTAAATCAGCCCCAGCATTTT. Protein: CASSHDRQLNQPQHF.

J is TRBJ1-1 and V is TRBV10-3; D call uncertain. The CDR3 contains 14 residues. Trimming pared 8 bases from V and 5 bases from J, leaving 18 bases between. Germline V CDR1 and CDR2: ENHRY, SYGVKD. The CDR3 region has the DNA TGTGCCATCGGAGGCGGGGTTAAAGGGACTGAAGCTTTCTTT. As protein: CAIGGGVKGTEAFF.

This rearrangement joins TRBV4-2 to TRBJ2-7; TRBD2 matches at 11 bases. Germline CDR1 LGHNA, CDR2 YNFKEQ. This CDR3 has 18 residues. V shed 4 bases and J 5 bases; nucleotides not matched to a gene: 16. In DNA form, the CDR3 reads TGTGCCAGCAGCCGCAGTGATACTCCGGGACTAGCGGTCCACGAGCAGTACTTC. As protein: CASSRSDTPGLAVHEQYF.

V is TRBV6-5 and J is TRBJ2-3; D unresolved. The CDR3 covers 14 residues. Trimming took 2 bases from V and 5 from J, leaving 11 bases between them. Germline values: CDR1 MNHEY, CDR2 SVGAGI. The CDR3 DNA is TGTGCCAGCAGTTACACGAAAACGCGAGATACGCAGTATTTT. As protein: CASSYTKTRDTQYF.

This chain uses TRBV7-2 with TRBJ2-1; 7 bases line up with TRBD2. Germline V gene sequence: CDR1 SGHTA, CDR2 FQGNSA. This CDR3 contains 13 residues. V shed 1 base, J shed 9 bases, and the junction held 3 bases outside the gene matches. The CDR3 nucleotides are TGTGCCAGCAGCTTAGTACTAGCGATTGAGCAGTTCTTC. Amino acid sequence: CASSLVLAIEQFF.

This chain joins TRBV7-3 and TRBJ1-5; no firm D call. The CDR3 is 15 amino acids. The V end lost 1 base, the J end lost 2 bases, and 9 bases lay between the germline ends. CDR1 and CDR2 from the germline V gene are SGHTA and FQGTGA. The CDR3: CASSLSGNGNQPQHF. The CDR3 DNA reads TGTGCCAGCAGCTTAAGCGGGAACGGCAATCAGCCCCAGCATTTT.

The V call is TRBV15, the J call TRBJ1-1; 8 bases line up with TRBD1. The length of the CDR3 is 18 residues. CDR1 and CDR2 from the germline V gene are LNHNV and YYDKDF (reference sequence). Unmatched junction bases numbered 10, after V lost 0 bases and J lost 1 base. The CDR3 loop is CATSRDPSTGDRNTEAFF. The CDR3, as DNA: TGTGCCACCAGCAGAGATCCGTCGACAGGGGACCGGAACACTGAAGCTTTCTTT.

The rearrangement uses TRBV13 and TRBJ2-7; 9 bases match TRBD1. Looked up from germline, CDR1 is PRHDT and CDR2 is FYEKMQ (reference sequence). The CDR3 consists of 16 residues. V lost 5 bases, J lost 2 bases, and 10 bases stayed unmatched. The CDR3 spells CASSPWDRVKPYEQYF. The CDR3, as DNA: TGTGCCAGCAGCCCCTGGGACAGGGTAAAACCCTACGAGCAGTACTTC.

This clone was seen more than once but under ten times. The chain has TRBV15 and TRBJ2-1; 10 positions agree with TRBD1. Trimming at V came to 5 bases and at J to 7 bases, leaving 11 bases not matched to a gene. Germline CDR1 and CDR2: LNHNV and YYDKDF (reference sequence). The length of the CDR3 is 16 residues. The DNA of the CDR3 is TGTGCCACCAGCGTAGGATCCGGGACAGGGGTGAATGAGCAGTTCTTC. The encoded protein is CATSVGSGTGVNEQFF.

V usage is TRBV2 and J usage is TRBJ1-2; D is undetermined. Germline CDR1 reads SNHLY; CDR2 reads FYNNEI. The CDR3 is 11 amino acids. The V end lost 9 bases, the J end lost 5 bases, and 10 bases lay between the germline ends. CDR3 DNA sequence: TGTGCCAGTAGCTCCCTATATGGCTACACCTTC. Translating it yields CASSSLYGYTF.

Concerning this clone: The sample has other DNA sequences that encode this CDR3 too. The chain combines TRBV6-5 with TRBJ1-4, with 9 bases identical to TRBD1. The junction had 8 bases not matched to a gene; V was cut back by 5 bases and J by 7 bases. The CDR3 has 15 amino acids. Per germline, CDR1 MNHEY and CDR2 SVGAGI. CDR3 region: CASSQAGTGREKLFF. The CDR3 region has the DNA TGTGCCAGCAGTCAGGCCGGGACAGGGCGTGAAAAACTGTTTTTT.

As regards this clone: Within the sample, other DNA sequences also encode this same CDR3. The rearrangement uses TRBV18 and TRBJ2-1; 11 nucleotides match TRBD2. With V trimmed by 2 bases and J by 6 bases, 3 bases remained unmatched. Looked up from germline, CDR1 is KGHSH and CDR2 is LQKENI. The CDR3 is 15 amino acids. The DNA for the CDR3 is TGTGCCAGCTCACCAGGGCTAGCGGGAGGCAATGAGCAGTTCTTC. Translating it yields CASSPGLAGGNEQFF.

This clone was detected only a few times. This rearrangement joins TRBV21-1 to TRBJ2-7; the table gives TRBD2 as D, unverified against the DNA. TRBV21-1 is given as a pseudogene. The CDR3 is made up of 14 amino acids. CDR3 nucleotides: TGTGCCAGCAGCAAACCCCGGGGGTCCTACGAGCAGTACTTC. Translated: CASSKPRGSYEQYF.